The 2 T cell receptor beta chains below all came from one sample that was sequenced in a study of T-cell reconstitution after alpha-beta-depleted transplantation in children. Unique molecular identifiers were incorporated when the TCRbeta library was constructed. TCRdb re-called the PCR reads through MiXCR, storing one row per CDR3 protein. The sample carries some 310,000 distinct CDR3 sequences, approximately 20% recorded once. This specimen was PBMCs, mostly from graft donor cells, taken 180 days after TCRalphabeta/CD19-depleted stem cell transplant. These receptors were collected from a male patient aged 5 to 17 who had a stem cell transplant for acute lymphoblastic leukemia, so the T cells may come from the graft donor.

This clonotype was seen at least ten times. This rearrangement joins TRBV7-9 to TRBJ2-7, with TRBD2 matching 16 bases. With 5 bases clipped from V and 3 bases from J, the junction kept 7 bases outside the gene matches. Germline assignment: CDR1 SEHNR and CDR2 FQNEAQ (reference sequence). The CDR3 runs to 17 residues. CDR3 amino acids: CASSEGLAGGSFYEQYF. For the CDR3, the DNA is TGTGCCAGCAGCGAGGGACTAGCGGGAGGGAGTTTCTACGAGCAGTACTTC. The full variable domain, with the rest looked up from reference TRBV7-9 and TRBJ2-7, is DTGVSQNPRHKITKRGQNVTFRCDPISEHNRLYWYRQTLGQGPEFLTYFQNEAQLEKSRLLSDRFSAERPKGSFSTLEIQRTEQGDSAMYLCASSEGLAGGSFYEQYFGPGTRLTVT.

CDR3 residues: CASSPVKETIYGYTF. For the CDR3, the DNA is TGTGCCAGCTCACCCGTTAAGGAAACCATCTATGGCTACACCTTC. The rearrangement links TRBV18 to TRBJ1-2; D uncertain. Germline assignment: CDR1 KGHSH and CDR2 LQKENI. The CDR3 consists of 15 residues. Trimming removed 3 bases from V and 4 bases from J, with 15 bases in between.